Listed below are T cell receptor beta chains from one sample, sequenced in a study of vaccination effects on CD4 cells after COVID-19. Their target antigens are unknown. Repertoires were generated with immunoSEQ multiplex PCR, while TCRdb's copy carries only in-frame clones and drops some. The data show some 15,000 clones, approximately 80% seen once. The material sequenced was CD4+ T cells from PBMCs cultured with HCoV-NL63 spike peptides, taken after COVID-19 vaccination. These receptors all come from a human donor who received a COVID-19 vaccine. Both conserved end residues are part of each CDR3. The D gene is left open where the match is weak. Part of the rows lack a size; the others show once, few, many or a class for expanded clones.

CDR3 DNA: TGCGCCAGCAGACCTACCGGGACCGCGGCCTATGGCTACACCTTC
CDR3 protein: CASRPTGTAAYGYTF
D gene: -
J gene: TRBJ1-2
clone size: -
V gene: TRBV5-1

CDR3 DNA: TGTGCCAGCAGCCACGCGGGGGGAATTGAAGCTTTCTTT
CDR3 protein: CASSHAGGIEAFF
D gene: -
J gene: TRBJ1-1
clone size: -
V gene: TRBV7-9

CDR3 DNA: TGTGCCATCACCGAGGGGGCAGGCCGAACCTACGAGCAGTACTTC
CDR3 protein: CAITEGAGRTYEQYF
D gene: TRBD1
J gene: TRBJ2-7
clone size: once
V gene: TRBV10-3

CDR3 DNA: TGTGCCAGCAGTTTGAGGGGCTCTGGCTACACCTTC
CDR3 protein: CASSLRGSGYTF
D gene: -
J gene: TRBJ1-2
clone size: few
V gene: TRBV6-2/TRBV6-3

CDR3 DNA: TGTGCCAGCAGCGCGGGGGGGAGAACTTCCTACAATGAGCAGTTCTTC
CDR3 protein: CASSAGGRTSYNEQFF
D gene: TRBD2
J gene: TRBJ2-1
clone size: -
V gene: TRBV3-1/TRBV3-2

CDR3 DNA: TGTGCTAGCAGCCGGACAGGGAAACCTGTTGGGGCCAACGTCCTGACTTTC
CDR3 protein: CASSRTGKPVGANVLTF
D gene: TRBD1
J gene: TRBJ2-6
clone size: once
V gene: TRBV7-7

CDR3 DNA: TGCGCCAGCAGCCAAGTACCCGGGACAGGGTGGAGTGGCTACACCTTC
CDR3 protein: CASSQVPGTGWSGYTF
D gene: TRBD1
J gene: TRBJ1-2
clone size: -
V gene: TRBV4-3

CDR3 DNA: TGTGCCAGCAGCCAAGATTCCGAGAGGCGCAGGTCAGGGCAGCCCCAGCATTTT
CDR3 protein: CASSQDSERRRSGQPQHF
D gene: -
J gene: TRBJ1-5
clone size: -
V gene: TRBV4-2

CDR3 DNA: TGCGCCAGCAGCCAAGAAAGTTACCAAGAGACCCAGTACTTC
CDR3 protein: CASSQESYQETQYF
D gene: -
J gene: TRBJ2-5
clone size: -
V gene: TRBV4-1

CDR3 DNA: TGTGCCATCAGCGGGGGTTACCAAGAGACCCAGTACTTC
CDR3 protein: CAISGGYQETQYF
D gene: -
J gene: TRBJ2-5
clone size: -
V gene: TRBV10-3

CDR3 DNA: TGTGCCAGCAGGGGTTCTTTGTTGAACACCATATATTTT
CDR3 protein: CASRGSLLNTIYF
D gene: -
J gene: TRBJ1-3
clone size: -
V gene: TRBV21-1

CDR3 DNA: TGCGCCAGCAGCCAAGATAGGGGGGGGCATCAGCCCCAGCATTTT
CDR3 protein: CASSQDRGGHQPQHF
D gene: -
J gene: TRBJ1-5
clone size: -
V gene: TRBV4-1

CDR3 DNA: TGCGCCAGCAGCTTGAATCAGGGGGGCTACACCTTC
CDR3 protein: CASSLNQGGYTF
D gene: -
J gene: TRBJ1-2
clone size: -
V gene: TRBV5-1

CDR3 DNA: TGCAGTGCTAGTGGGTCCGGAGTGGGGGCGGGGTATGGCTACACCTTC
CDR3 protein: CSASGSGVGAGYGYTF
D gene: -
J gene: TRBJ1-2
clone size: -
V gene: TRBV20-1

CDR3 DNA: TGTGCCAGCAGTCCTCGGGGACAGGGAAAGGGCTACACCTTC
CDR3 protein: CASSPRGQGKGYTF
D gene: TRBD1
J gene: TRBJ1-2
clone size: -
V gene: TRBV28